Listed below are T cell receptor beta chains from one sample, sequenced in a study of patients and donors after allogeneic stem cell transplantation. TCRdb reprocessed the RT-PCR reads with MiXCR, giving one entry per CDR3 protein. The data contain some 150,000 distinct CDR3 sequences, about 40% of them singletons. Sequencing was carried out using blood, either unsorted or a sorted T cell fraction (not recorded which). Receptors originate from a human donor who was either an allogeneic HSCT recipient or a stem cell or donor lymphocyte infusion donor (not recorded which). It is not recorded whose cells these are; they may come from a transplant donor. Each CDR3 is given with its conserved first and last residue. The size of a clone is reported for some rows only, either as once, few or many, or as a class for expanded clones.

j_gene: TRBJ1-4
v_gene: TRBV5-6
abundance: few
CDR3aa: CASSLTGGVEKLFF

j_gene: TRBJ1-5
v_gene: TRBV24-1
abundance: .
CDR3aa: CATSDPPLEGTNQPQHF

j_gene: TRBJ1-6
v_gene: TRBV30
abundance: .
CDR3aa: CAWSWDSPLHF

j_gene: TRBJ1-3
v_gene: TRBV27
abundance: .
CDR3aa: CASSWYRGTGYFVSGNTIYF

j_gene: TRBJ1-5
v_gene: TRBV10-2
abundance: .
CDR3aa: CASSPGQGRQPQHF

j_gene: TRBJ2-4
v_gene: TRBV5-1
abundance: .
CDR3aa: CASSLALPVGAKNIQYF

j_gene: TRBJ1-2
v_gene: TRBV7-2
abundance: .
CDR3aa: CASSLAGWNGYTF

j_gene: TRBJ1-1
v_gene: TRBV12-3/TRBV12-4
abundance: few
CDR3aa: CASSTRTGNTEAFF

j_gene: TRBJ2-1
v_gene: TRBV6-1
abundance: .
CDR3aa: CASSPGGGAFNEQFF

j_gene: TRBJ1-6
v_gene: TRBV20-1
abundance: few
CDR3aa: CSARPAAGANSHLHF

j_gene: TRBJ1-2
v_gene: TRBV7-2
abundance: few
CDR3aa: CASSLTPGSYGYTF

j_gene: TRBJ2-3
v_gene: TRBV6-1
abundance: .
CDR3aa: CASSGPSHTDTQYF

j_gene: TRBJ1-6
v_gene: TRBV12-3/TRBV12-4
abundance: few
CDR3aa: CASSLPGSSYNSPLHF

j_gene: TRBJ2-1
v_gene: TRBV12-3/TRBV12-4
abundance: .
CDR3aa: CASSSRDRGNEQFF

j_gene: TRBJ1-3
v_gene: TRBV11-2
abundance: few
CDR3aa: CASSLAAVSGNTIYF

j_gene: TRBJ1-2
v_gene: TRBV12-3/TRBV12-4
abundance: once
CDR3aa: CASQGQRSRGYTF

j_gene: TRBJ2-5
v_gene: TRBV27
abundance: .
CDR3aa: CASSLGTGGAETQYF

j_gene: TRBJ2-1
v_gene: TRBV7-9
abundance: few
CDR3aa: CASRSTSSEQFF

j_gene: TRBJ1-3
v_gene: TRBV12-3/TRBV12-4
abundance: .
CDR3aa: CAIPDRSGNTIYF

j_gene: TRBJ2-2
v_gene: TRBV6-5
abundance: .
CDR3aa: CASSTDRVTGELFF

j_gene: TRBJ1-1
v_gene: TRBV27
abundance: few
CDR3aa: CASREPGQITEAFF

j_gene: TRBJ1-2
v_gene: TRBV10-3
abundance: .
CDR3aa: CAISEIQEGTGYTF

j_gene: TRBJ2-1
v_gene: TRBV7-2
abundance: .
CDR3aa: CASSSLGGGLYNEQFF

j_gene: TRBJ1-6
v_gene: TRBV11-2
abundance: .
CDR3aa: CASSSRGLGSPLHF

j_gene: TRBJ1-5
v_gene: TRBV20-1
abundance: .
CDR3aa: CSARTGDQPQHF

j_gene: TRBJ2-7
v_gene: TRBV9
abundance: few
CDR3aa: CASSLRIGGEDEQYF

j_gene: TRBJ2-1
v_gene: TRBV5-5
abundance: .
CDR3aa: CATAGEAYNEQFF

j_gene: TRBJ2-1
v_gene: TRBV27
abundance: .
CDR3aa: CASSPRVGVHEQFF

j_gene: TRBJ2-3
v_gene: TRBV6-2/TRBV6-3
abundance: few
CDR3aa: CASSQKTSPPDTQYF

j_gene: TRBJ1-1
v_gene: TRBV12-3/TRBV12-4
abundance: .
CDR3aa: CASSFGVRGDTEAFF

j_gene: TRBJ1-1
v_gene: TRBV11-2
abundance: .
CDR3aa: CASSLIRSDRLGTEAFF

j_gene: TRBJ1-4
v_gene: TRBV12-3/TRBV12-4
abundance: .
CDR3aa: CASSNGAVDEKLFF

j_gene: TRBJ1-1
v_gene: TRBV11-3
abundance: few
CDR3aa: CASSSRMGNTEAFF

j_gene: TRBJ1-1
v_gene: TRBV29-1
abundance: .
CDR3aa: CSVGDTEAFF

j_gene: TRBJ1-5
v_gene: TRBV20-1
abundance: few
CDR3aa: CSARADRGDQPQHF

j_gene: TRBJ2-3
v_gene: TRBV7-2
abundance: .
CDR3aa: CASSFLRGGITDTQYF